Shown below are 17 T cell receptor beta chains from a single sample sequenced in a study of cytomegalovirus exposure and HLA in healthy donors. PCR was performed using 60 Vbeta and 13 Jbeta primers. Profiling relied on immunoSEQ multiplex PCR, and the TCRdb table lists in-frame clones only, not all of them. The sample lists about 160,000 clones, roughly 85% occurring once. Sequencing was carried out using PBMCs. All receptors come from a young man in good health and CMV-seropositive.

This chain joins TRBV6-5 and TRBJ1-5; a possible D gene is TRBD1 (5 bases). V was pared by 8 bases and J by 7 bases, with 15 bases between. The CDR3 covers 13 residues. Germline V gene lookup returns CDR1 MNHEY and CDR2 SVGAGI. The CDR3 nucleotides are TGTGCCAGCTCCCCGCGGCAGGGCCAGCCCCAGCATTTT. Translation: CASSPRQGQPQHF.

The chain couples TRBV6-1 to TRBJ2-2, with 8 bases aligning to TRBD1. Germline-derived CDR1 and CDR2 are MNHNS and SASEGT. The CDR3 sequence is 17 residues long. With V trimmed by 3 bases and J by 8 bases, 14 bases remained unmatched. CDR3 protein: CASSDFIWTGKSGELFF. CDR3 nucleotides: TGTGCCAGCAGTGACTTCATCTGGACAGGGAAGTCGGGGGAGCTGTTTTTT.

The chain uses TRBV6-5 and TRBJ1-1; tentatively, D is TRBD1 (5 bases). This CDR3 has 14 residues. Germline CDR1 reads MNHEY; CDR2 reads SVGAGI. V was shortened by 2 bases and J by 1 base, with 8 bases between the two germline ends. CDR3 sequence reads: CASSYQGWNTEAFF. The CDR3 DNA follows: TGTGCCAGCAGTTACCAGGGTTGGAACACTGAAGCTTTCTTT.

The V gene is TRBV5-1, the J gene TRBJ2-2; 9 bases line up with TRBD1. This CDR3 comprises 16 residues. CDR1 SGHRS and CDR2 YFSETQ come from the germline V gene. After removal of 0 bases from V and 5 bases from J, the junction contained 5 bases not matched to a gene. The DNA for the CDR3 is TGCGCCAGCAGCTTGGTGGGACAGGGTTGGACCGGGGAGCTGTTTTTT. Its translation is CASSLVGQGWTGELFF. The full variable domain, in which reference TRBV5-1 and TRBJ2-2 provide the parts outside the CDR3, is KAGVTQTPRYLIKTRGQQVTLSCSPISGHRSVSWYQQTPGQGLQFLFEYFSETQRNKGNFPGRFSGRQFSNSRSEMNVSTLELGDSALYLCASSLVGQGWTGELFFGEGSRLTVL.

The chain uses TRBV7-9 and TRBJ2-6; 7 bases map to TRBD1. This CDR3 has 19 amino acids. Germline lookup yields CDR1 SEHNR and CDR2 FQNEAQ (reference sequence). V lost 1 base, J lost 0 bases, and 9 bases stayed unmatched. CDR3: CASSLGQGVLFSGANVLTF. In DNA form, the CDR3 reads TGTGCCAGCAGCTTAGGTCAGGGGGTCTTGTTCTCTGGGGCCAACGTCCTGACTTTC.

This clone occurred once. The gene calls are TRBV5-4 and TRBJ2-1; TRBD2 matches 8 bases. After removal of 1 base from V and 7 bases from J, the junction contained 4 bases not matched to a gene. The CDR3 has 14 amino acids. CDR1 SGHNT and CDR2 YYREEE come from the germline V gene (reference sequence). This CDR3 reads CASSLRGGGNEQFF. For the CDR3, the DNA is TGTGCCAGCAGCTTGCGGGGGGGAGGGAATGAGCAGTTCTTC. Using reference TRBV5-4 and TRBJ2-1 for the parts outside the CDR3, the full variable domain is ETGVTQSPTHLIKTRGQQVTLRCSSQSGHNTVSWYQQALGQGPQFIFQYYREEENGRGNFPPRFSGLQFPNYSSELNVNALELDDSALYLCASSLRGGGNEQFFGPGTRLTVL.

The rearrangement joins TRBV19 to TRBJ2-3, with 11 bases identical to TRBD1. CDR3 length equals 13 residues. CDR1 LNHDA and CDR2 SQIVND come from the germline V gene (reference sequence). For the CDR3, the DNA is TGTGCGACCTGGACAGGGGGCTTAGATACGCAGTATTTT. Its translation: CATWTGGLDTQYF.

V usage is TRBV7-9 and J usage is TRBJ1-4; TRBD1 matches at 9 bases. Germline V lookup: CDR1 SEHNR, CDR2 FQNEAQ (reference sequence). This CDR3 region has 14 residues. Trimming removed 3 bases from V and 4 bases from J; junction bases left unmatched: 0. The CDR3 sequence: CASSLGQGNEKLFF. CDR3 in DNA: TGTGCCAGCAGCTTGGGACAGGGTAATGAAAAACTGTTTTTT. The full variable domain, rest sourced from reference TRBV7-9 and TRBJ1-4, is DTGVSQNPRHKITKRGQNVTFRCDPISEHNRLYWYRQTLGQGPEFLTYFQNEAQLEKSRLLSDRFSAERPKGSFSTLEIQRTEQGDSAMYLCASSLGQGNEKLFFGSGTQLSVL.

The CDR3 sequence is CASSPGQSNYGYTF. The CDR3 region has the DNA TGTGCCAGCAGTCCGGGACAGTCTAACTATGGCTACACCTTC. J is TRBJ1-2 and V is TRBV6-6; 7 bases are a match to TRBD1. CDR3 size: 14 residues. Germline lookup yields CDR1 MNHNY and CDR2 SVGAGI (reference sequence). V trimming: 5 bases; J trimming: 0 bases; junction bases outside the gene matches: 3.

The rearrangement links TRBV30 to TRBJ2-5; 7 bases are shared with TRBD1. The J call is in doubt because the DNA end fits TRBJ2-7 better. Per germline, CDR1 GTSNPN and CDR2 SVGIG (reference sequence). This CDR3 has 14 amino acids. DNA of the CDR3: TGTGCCTGGAGTGTTGGACAGGCAACCTACGAGCAGTACTTC. Encoded protein: CAWSVGQATYEQYF.

The chain has TRBV6-5 and TRBJ1-4; possible D gene TRBD1, 5 bases. The V gene's germline CDR1 is MNHEY and CDR2 SVGAGI. The CDR3 spans 15 residues. The V and J ends lost 8 bases and 7 bases respectively, with 20 bases between them. The CDR3 loop reads CASAQLGGGSEKLFF. In DNA, the CDR3 is TGTGCCAGCGCACAACTGGGGGGGGGTAGTGAAAAACTGTTTTTT.

This chain links TRBV4-2 with TRBJ2-5, with D unclear. V was clipped by 1 base and J by 4 bases, with 7 bases between them. The germline gives CDR1 LGHNA, CDR2 YNFKEQ. CDR3 length: 13 amino acids. The CDR3 DNA is TGTGCCAGCAGCCAAGCCCTAAGAGAGACCCAGTACTTC. It encodes CASSQALRETQYF.

V usage is TRBV19 and J usage is TRBJ1-1, with no clear D. The CDR3 contains 13 residues. Trimming took 8 bases from V and 0 from J, leaving 10 bases between them. Germline CDR1 and CDR2: LNHDA and SQIVND (reference sequence). CDR3 sequence (DNA): TGTGCCAGTCAAACTAAGATGAACACTGAAGCTTTCTTT. This gives the protein CASQTKMNTEAFF.

The V and J genes are TRBV5-8 and TRBJ2-1, with 8 positions matching TRBD1. J lost 3 bases, V lost 0 bases, and 11 bases had no gene match. CDR1 is SGHTS, CDR2 YDEGEE, per germline. This CDR3 has 18 residues. CDR3 loop: CASSLGTGLSARYNEQFF. CDR3 bases: TGTGCCAGCAGCTTGGGGACAGGGCTTTCGGCGCGCTACAATGAGCAGTTCTTC.

The chain links TRBV15 to TRBJ2-7; D remains unclear. V was cut by 0 bases and J by 3 bases, with 6 bases left in between. Germline V lookup: CDR1 LNHNV, CDR2 YYDKDF (reference sequence). The CDR3 consists of 13 residues. The DNA for the CDR3 is TGTGCCACCAGCAGAGATTATCTCTACGAGCAGTACTTC. This gives the protein CATSRDYLYEQYF. Using reference TRBV15 and TRBJ2-7 for the parts outside the CDR3, the full variable domain is DAMVIQNPRYQVTQFGKPVTLSCSQTLNHNVMYWYQQKSSQAPKLLFHYYDKDFNNEADTPDNFQSRRPNTSFCFLDIRSPGLGDTAMYLCATSRDYLYEQYFGPGTRLTVT.

In regard to this clone: One junction end does not reproduce the germline sequence, and a read error may be involved. J is TRBJ1-2 and V is TRBV6-6, with 8 bases lining up with TRBD1. The CDR3 is 14 amino acids. Germline V gives CDR1 MNHNY, CDR2 SVGAGI (reference sequence). The CDR3 bases are TGTGCCAGCAGTTACCAGGGGGCTAAATATGGCTACACCTTC. Its translation is CASSYQGAKYGYTF.

This clone was observed a handful of times. Other DNA sequences in this sample translate to the same CDR3. The V call is TRBV5-1, the J call TRBJ1-4, with D possibly matching TRBD1 (6 bases). The CDR3 length is 16 residues. The germline V gene encodes CDR1 SGHRS and CDR2 YFSETQ. V shed 4 bases and J shed 5 bases, with 18 bases lying between them. CDR3 residues: CASSAYPGGLNEKLFF. CDR3 in DNA: TGCGCCAGCAGCGCCTATCCGGGGGGGCTAAATGAAAAACTGTTTTTT.